This TCR beta chain is from a study of blood T cell repertoires in COVID-19. Germline V lookup: CDR1 SGHAT, CDR2 FQNNGV. CDR3 length: 15 amino acids. Trimming cost V 5 bases and J 2 bases, with 15 bases left between them. As handled by the study authors: Reference gene primer amplification gave nucleated cell count estimates. The protocol was immunoSEQ multiplex PCR, while the TCRdb copy is restricted to in-frame clones and leaves out a portion. The V and J calls and clone size come from that table; D and trimming were worked out from the DNA. The sample lists 150,000 to 200,000 clones, around 73% occurring once.

The V and J genes are TRBV11-2 and TRBJ2-5, with a possible D match to TRBD1 (6 bases). Source material: PBMCs or T cells enriched from blood (not recorded which). The clonotype comes from a woman aged 45-60 years who had recovered from COVID-19. Here the CDR3 reads CASSKNRVGQETQYF. The CDR3 coding sequence is TGTGCCAGCAGCAAAAACAGGGTGGGTCAAGAGACCCAGTACTTC.